The clone carrying this T cell receptor beta chain was seen repeatedly, ten times or more. Its antigen is not known. This sample was taken from a study of identical twins. Study results and limitations: Out-of-frame alpha sequences shared by twins showed excess low generation probability. There is a chance that invariant MAIT and iNKT cells partially muddied zero-insertion analyses.

J lost 0 bases, V lost 1 base, and 6 bases had no gene match. The germline gives CDR1 MGHRA, CDR2 YSYEKL. This CDR3 contains 18 residues. TCRdb passed the 5' RACE reads through MiXCR, listing each CDR3 protein once. In the table there are hundreds of thousands of distinct CDR3 sequences, 20% to 25% of which are singletons. The data were also submitted as part of a second study, on yellow fever vaccine responses in identical twins. That source adds: Twins' vaccine T cell response reportedly seemed partly convergent, partly personalized.

The chain uses TRBV4-1 and TRBJ2-4; TRBD2 agrees at 10 bases. The sample taken for sequencing was CD4+ T cells sorted from blood. The source is a woman under 30 in good health. This CDR3 reads CASSQVAGGSIAKNIQYF. The CDR3 DNA is TGCGCCAGCAGCCAAGTAGCGGGAGGATCTATAGCCAAAAACATTCAGTACTTC.